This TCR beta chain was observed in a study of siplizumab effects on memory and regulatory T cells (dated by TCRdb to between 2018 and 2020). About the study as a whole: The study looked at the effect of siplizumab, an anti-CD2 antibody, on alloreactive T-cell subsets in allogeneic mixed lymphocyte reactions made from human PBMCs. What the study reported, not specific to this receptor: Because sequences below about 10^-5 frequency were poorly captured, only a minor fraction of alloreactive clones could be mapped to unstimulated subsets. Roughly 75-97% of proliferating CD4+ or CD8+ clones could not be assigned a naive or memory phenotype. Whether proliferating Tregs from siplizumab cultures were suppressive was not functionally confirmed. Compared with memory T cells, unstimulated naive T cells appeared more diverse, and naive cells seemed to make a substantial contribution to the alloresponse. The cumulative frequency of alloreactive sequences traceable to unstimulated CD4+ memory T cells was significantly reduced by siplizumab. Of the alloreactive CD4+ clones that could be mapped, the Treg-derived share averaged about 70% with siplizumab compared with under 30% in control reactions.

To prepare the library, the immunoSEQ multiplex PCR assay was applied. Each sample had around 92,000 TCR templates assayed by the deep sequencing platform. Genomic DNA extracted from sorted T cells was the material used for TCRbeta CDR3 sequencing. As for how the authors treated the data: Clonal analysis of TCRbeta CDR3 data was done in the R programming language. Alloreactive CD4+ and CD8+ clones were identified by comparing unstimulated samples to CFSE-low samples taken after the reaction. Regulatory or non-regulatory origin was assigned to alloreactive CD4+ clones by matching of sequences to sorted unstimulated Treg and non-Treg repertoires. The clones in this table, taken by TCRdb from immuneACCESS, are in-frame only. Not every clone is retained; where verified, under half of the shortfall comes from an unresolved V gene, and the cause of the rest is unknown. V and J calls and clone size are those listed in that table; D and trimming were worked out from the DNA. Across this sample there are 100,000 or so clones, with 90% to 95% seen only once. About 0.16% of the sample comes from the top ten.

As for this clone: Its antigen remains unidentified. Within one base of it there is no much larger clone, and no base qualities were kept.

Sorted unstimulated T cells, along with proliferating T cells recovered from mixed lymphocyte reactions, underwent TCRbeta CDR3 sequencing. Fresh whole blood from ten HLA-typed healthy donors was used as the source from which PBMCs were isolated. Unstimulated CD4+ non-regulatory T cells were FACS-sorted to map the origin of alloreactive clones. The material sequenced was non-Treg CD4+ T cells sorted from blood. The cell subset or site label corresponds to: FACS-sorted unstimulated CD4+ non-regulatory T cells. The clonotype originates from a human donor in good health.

The CDR3 in this case is CAISGADNSPLHF. The DNA sequence is TGTGCCATCAGTGGGGCCGATAATTCACCCCTCCACTTT. The receptor chain draws on TRBV10-3 and TRBJ1-6; the D gene cannot be named for sure. The CDR3 measures 13 amino acids from cysteine to phenylalanine. Solely the CDR3 DNA is kept, with 39 bases framed from the first base. CDR1 and CDR2 are read off the germline V gene as ENHRY and SYGVKD. Deletion took 4 bases off V and 5 bases off J, with a span of 6 bases between the germline ends.